What follows are 6 T cell receptor beta chains derived from one specimen sequenced in a study of T-cell memory formation after mild COVID-19. Each CDR3 protein gets one entry after TCRdb re-called the 5' RACE reads with MiXCR. The table records roughly 600,000 distinct CDR3 sequences, about a sixth of them present only once. The specimen sequenced was PBMCs or a T cell subset sorted from them (not recorded which). The receptors stem from an adult woman who had mild COVID-19 (a few samples of this study predate the infection). Cell type and time point are not known.

The chain combines TRBV6-5 with TRBJ1-2; weak D call: TRBD1 (5 bases). Germline V gene lookup returns CDR1 MNHEY and CDR2 SVGAGI. Trimming took off 2 bases at V and 5 bases at J, with 18 bases between the two ends. The CDR3 covers 16 residues. Here the CDR3 DNA reads TGTGCCAGCAGTTACGGCCCTTCGGGGGGTCGGTATGGCTACACCTTC. Translated, it gives CASSYGPSGGRYGYTF.

In its sample, this clonotype was seen many times. The V gene is TRBV29-1, the J gene TRBJ2-7, with 9 bases lining up with TRBD2. The germline V gene encodes CDR1 SQVTM and CDR2 ANQGSEA. The CDR3 runs 13 residues. The J segment lost 2 bases and the V segment lost 5 bases, leaving 4 bases of the junction unmatched. The chain's CDR3 is CSVTSGFTYEQYF. DNA of the CDR3: TGCAGCGTTACTAGCGGGTTCACCTACGAGCAGTACTTC.

The V and J genes are TRBV5-1 and TRBJ1-2; a possible D gene is TRBD1 (6 bases). The germline gives CDR1 SGHRS, CDR2 YFSETQ. V was trimmed by 1 base and J by 7 bases, leaving 20 bases between them. This CDR3 has 16 residues. CDR3: CASSLSLRGTLGGYTF. The CDR3 region has the DNA TGCGCCAGCAGCTTGTCGCTCAGGGGTACTCTTGGTGGCTACACCTTC. The full variable domain, in which reference TRBV5-1 and TRBJ1-2 provide the parts outside the CDR3, is KAGVTQTPRYLIKTRGQQVTLSCSPISGHRSVSWYQQTPGQGLQFLFEYFSETQRNKGNFPGRFSGRQFSNSRSEMNVSTLELGDSALYLCASSLSLRGTLGGYTFGSGTRLTVV.

The J gene is TRBJ1-5, the V gene TRBV7-9; possible D gene TRBD1, 5 bases. The germline CDR1 and CDR2 sequences are SEHNR and FQNEAQ (reference sequence). V dropped 4 bases and J dropped 3 bases, with 10 bases sitting between them. The CDR3 is 14 residues long. The CDR3 region has the DNA TGTGCCAGCAGCTCGACAGTCGTCAATCAGCCCCAGCATTTT. As protein: CASSSTVVNQPQHF.

This chain links TRBV15 with TRBJ1-5, with D maybe TRBD1 (6 bases). V dropped 4 bases and J dropped 4 bases, with 17 bases sitting between them. Germline CDR1 is LNHNV and CDR2 is YYDKDF (reference sequence). CDR3 length: 16 residues. Here the CDR3 reads CATSIFRGEGNQPQHF. In nucleotides, the CDR3 is TGTGCCACCAGCATTTTCAGGGGAGAGGGGAATCAGCCCCAGCATTTT.

In its sample, this clonotype was seen a few times. This chain joins TRBV5-4 and TRBJ2-7; 12 nucleotides match TRBD2. Trimming removed 0 bases from V and 5 bases from J; junction bases left unmatched: 12. The CDR3 length is 18 residues. Germline CDR1 is SGHNT and CDR2 is YYREEE (reference sequence). Here the CDR3 DNA reads TGTGCCAGCAGCTTGGTGCGGGGACTAGCGGGCTCCGACCACGAGCAGTACTTC. Its translation: CASSLVRGLAGSDHEQYF. The whole variable domain, remainder taken from reference TRBV5-4 and TRBJ2-7, is ETGVTQSPTHLIKTRGQQVTLRCSSQSGHNTVSWYQQALGQGPQFIFQYYREEENGRGNFPPRFSGLQFPNYSSELNVNALELDDSALYLCASSLVRGLAGSDHEQYFGPGTRLTVT.